The T cell receptor beta chain under discussion was sequenced for a study of blood T cell repertoires in COVID-19. Overall study context: There were acute and convalescent COVID-19 samples, and they came from the United States, Italy and Spain. T cells, B-cell-depleted T cells, or PBMCs provided the cDNA or gDNA that served as material.

Per the original data handling: Quantification of nucleated cells was approximated via reference gene primer amplification. Repertoires were generated with immunoSEQ multiplex PCR, while TCRdb's copy carries only in-frame clones and drops some. V, J and clone size reflect that table, while D and trimming were determined from the DNA. The sample lists approximately 150,000 clones; about 91% were seen once. Germline V CDR1 and CDR2: KGHSH, LQKENI. The junction had 5 bases not matched to a gene; V was cut back by 1 base and J by 3 bases. The CDR3 runs to 16 residues. The gene calls are TRBV18 and TRBJ2-2; 7 nucleotides agree with TRBD1. The sample comprised peripheral blood. The TCR sequence derives from a woman between 50 and 59 years old with acute or convalescent COVID-19. The CDR3 sequence: CASSPRGQADTGELFF. The CDR3 DNA reads as TGTGCCAGCTCACCACGTGGACAGGCAGACACCGGGGAGCTGTTTTTT.